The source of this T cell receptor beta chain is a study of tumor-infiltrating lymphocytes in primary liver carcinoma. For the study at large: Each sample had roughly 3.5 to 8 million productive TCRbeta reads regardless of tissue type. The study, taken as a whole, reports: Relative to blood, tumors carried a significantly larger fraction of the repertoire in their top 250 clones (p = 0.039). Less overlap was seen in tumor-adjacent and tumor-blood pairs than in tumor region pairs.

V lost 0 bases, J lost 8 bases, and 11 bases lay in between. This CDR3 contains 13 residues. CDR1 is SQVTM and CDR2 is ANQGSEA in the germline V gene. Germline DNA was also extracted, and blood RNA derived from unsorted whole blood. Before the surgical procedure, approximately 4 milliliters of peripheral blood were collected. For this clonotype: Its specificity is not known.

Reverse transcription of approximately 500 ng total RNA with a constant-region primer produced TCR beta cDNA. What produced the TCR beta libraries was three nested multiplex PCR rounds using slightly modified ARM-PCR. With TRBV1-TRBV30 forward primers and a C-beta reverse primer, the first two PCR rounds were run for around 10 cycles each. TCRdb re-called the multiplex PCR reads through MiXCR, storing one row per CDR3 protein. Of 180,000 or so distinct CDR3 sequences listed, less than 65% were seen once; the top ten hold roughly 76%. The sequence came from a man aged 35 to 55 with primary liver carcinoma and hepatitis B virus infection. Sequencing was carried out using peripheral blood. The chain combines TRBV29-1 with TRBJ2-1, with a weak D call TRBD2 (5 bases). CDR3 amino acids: CSVEDQERDEQFF. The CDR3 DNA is TGCAGCGTTGAAGATCAGGAGAGGGATGAGCAGTTCTTC.